The T cell receptor (beta chain) under discussion was sequenced for a study of T-cell memory formation after mild COVID-19. This CDR3 comprises 14 residues. The germline V gene encodes CDR1 MGHRA and CDR2 YSYEKL. V lost 0 bases and J lost 4, with 9 bases in between. MiXCR was run by TCRdb on the 5' RACE reads, yielding one entry per CDR3 protein. The table lists approximately 440,000 distinct CDR3 sequences, about 19% of them singletons, with 8.4% in the top ten. This TCR was sampled from an adult woman who had mild COVID-19 (a few samples of this study predate the infection). Cell type and time point are not known. Input material: PBMCs or a T cell subset sorted from them (not recorded which). The genes are TRBV4-1 and TRBJ1-2, with TRBD1 as a possible D gene (5 bases). The CDR3 region has the DNA TGCGCCAGCAGCCAAGATCAGGGTATCTATGGCTACACCTTC. Its translation is CASSQDQGIYGYTF.